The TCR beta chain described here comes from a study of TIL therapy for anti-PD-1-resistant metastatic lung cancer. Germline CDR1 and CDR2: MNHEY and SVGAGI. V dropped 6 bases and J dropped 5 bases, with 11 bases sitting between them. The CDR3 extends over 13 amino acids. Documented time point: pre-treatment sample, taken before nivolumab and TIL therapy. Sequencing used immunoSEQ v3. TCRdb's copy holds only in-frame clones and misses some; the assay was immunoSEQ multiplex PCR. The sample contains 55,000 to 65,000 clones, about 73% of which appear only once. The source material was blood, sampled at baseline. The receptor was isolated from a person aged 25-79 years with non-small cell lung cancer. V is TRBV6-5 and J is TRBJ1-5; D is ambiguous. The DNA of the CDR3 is TGTGCCAGCAGCTCAGCCCGAGATCAGCCCCAGCATTTT. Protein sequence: CASSSARDQPQHF.